A single TCR beta chain is shown here with its context. PCR amplification relied on 60 Vbeta primers (plus 13 Jbeta primers). The protocol was immunoSEQ multiplex PCR, while the TCRdb copy is restricted to in-frame clones and leaves out a portion. The sample holds some 70,000 clones. V was cut by 3 bases and J by 2 bases, with 13 bases left in between. The germline V gene encodes CDR1 MGHRA and CDR2 YSYEKL. The CDR3 length is 16 residues. This sample stems from a study of cytomegalovirus exposure and HLA in healthy donors. This TCR derives from a boy under 18 in good health and CMV-seronegative. Input material: PBMCs. V and J are TRBV4-1 and TRBJ2-2; D unclear. The CDR3 is CASSQGPSGNTGELFF. Here the CDR3 DNA reads TGCGCCAGCAGCCAGGGCCCCTCCGGTAACACCGGGGAGCTGTTTTTT.